What follows are 14 T cell receptor beta chains derived from one specimen sequenced in a study of Graves' ophthalmopathy and Graves' hyperthyroidism. RNA served as the template for amplifying TCR beta CDR3 regions. Scientists carried out first-round RT-PCR using HTBI primers and then a second-round multiplex PCR. TCRdb reanalysed the multiplex PCR reads using MiXCR and keeps one entry per CDR3 protein. The table shows over a million distinct CDR3 sequences, with approximately 35% occurring only once. Sample: peripheral blood or thyroid tissue (not recorded which). The receptors shown here come from an adult man with Graves' hyperthyroidism.

Of note for this clonotype: A much larger clone differs from this one at a single base, so this may be a read error. The gene calls are TRBV5-5 and TRBJ1-5; no definite D call. From germline, CDR1 is SGHKS and CDR2 YYEKEE (reference sequence). V was shortened by 4 bases and J by 4 bases, with 15 bases between the two germline ends. The CDR3 spans 15 residues. CDR3: CASSPTSVYNQPQHF. The CDR3, as DNA: TGTGCCAGCAGCCCCACCTCAGTGTATAATCAGCCCCAGCATTTT. The full variable domain, rest sourced from reference TRBV5-5 and TRBJ1-5, is DAGVTQSPTHLIKTRGQQVTLRCSPISGHKSVSWYQQVLGQGPQFIFQYYEKEERGRGNFPDRFSARQFPNYSSELNVNALLLGDSALYLCASSPTSVYNQPQHFGDGTRLSIL.

The chain is built from TRBV25-1 and TRBJ2-5; TRBD2 aligns across 11 bases. J gave up 4 bases and V 1 base, and 2 bases lay outside the gene matches. This CDR3 has 15 amino acids. Germline values: CDR1 MGHDK, CDR2 SYGVNS. The CDR3 bases are TGTGCCAGCAGTGAATTTCTAGCGGGAGGAGAGACCCAGTACTTC. Translation gives CASSEFLAGGETQYF.

The sample holds many counts of this clonotype. The chain is built from TRBV7-2 and TRBJ2-7, with 13 bases identical to TRBD2. The CDR3 runs 16 residues. Germline V lookup: CDR1 SGHTA, CDR2 FQGNSA. J was trimmed by 5 bases and V by 1 base; bases with no gene match: 5. As DNA, the CDR3 is TGTGCCAGCAGCTTAGGAAGACTAGCGGGAGGACACGAGCAGTACTTC. This gives the protein CASSLGRLAGGHEQYF.

Only a few counts were recorded for this clonotype. The chain has TRBV5-6 and TRBJ2-5, with D possibly TRBD1 on 6 matching bases. Germline V CDR1 and CDR2: SGHDT, YYEEEE. This CDR3 region has 15 residues. Trimming shortened V by 2 bases and J by 5 bases, and 16 bases separated the two germline ends. In DNA, the CDR3 is TGTGCCAGCAGCTTCCCCGTGACAGGAACGGAGACCCAGTACTTC. The encoded protein is CASSFPVTGTETQYF.

This clonotype was seen at least ten times. This sequence joins TRBV20-1 and TRBJ2-7; D remains ambiguous. Germline V gene sequence: CDR1 DFQATT, CDR2 SNEGSKA (reference sequence). The CDR3 totals 11 residues. V lost 5 bases, J lost 6 bases, and 11 bases lay in between. The CDR3 sequence is CSARLGGEQYF. CDR3 coding DNA: TGCAGTGCTCGGTTAGGTGGCGAGCAGTACTTC.

This clonotype was picked up many times. The chain couples TRBV7-2 to TRBJ2-7; D is unclear. V was shortened by 3 bases and J by 2 bases, with 14 bases between the two germline ends. Germline V gene sequence: CDR1 SGHTA, CDR2 FQGNSA. The CDR3 has 15 residues. CDR3: CASSLFGEQPYEQYF. CDR3 sequence (DNA): TGTGCCAGCAGCTTGTTTGGGGAACAACCCTACGAGCAGTACTTC.

The genes are TRBV29-1 and TRBJ1-3; D gene ambiguous. CDR1 SQVTM and CDR2 ANQGSEA come from the germline V gene. The CDR3 runs 16 residues. With 5 bases removed from V and 0 bases from J, the gap between germline ends came to 17 bases. CDR3 bases: TGCAGCGTTTTAGTAGCGGGAACGAGCTCTGGAAACACCATATATTTT. Its protein product is CSVLVAGTSSGNTIYF.

This rearrangement joins TRBV12-3 or TRBV12-4 to TRBJ1-5; 8 nucleotides agree with TRBD1. V shed 4 bases and J 1 base; nucleotides not matched to a gene: 18. The CDR3 runs 20 residues. CDR3 region: CASSYKRGGQGALSNQPQHF. The CDR3 region has the DNA TGTGCCAGCAGTTACAAGCGGGGGGGGCAGGGGGCGCTGAGCAATCAGCCCCAGCATTTT.

The chain has TRBV7-6 and TRBJ1-4, with a tentative D call TRBD1 (6 bases). Trimming left V 5 bases short and J 8 bases short, with 15 bases between. The CDR3 covers 14 residues. Per the germline V gene, CDR1 is SGHVS and CDR2 is FNYEAQ. For the CDR3, the DNA is TGTGCCAGCAGCGAGGGGACATTTGGCGAAAAACTGTTTTTT. This gives the protein CASSEGTFGEKLFF.

Only a few counts were recorded for this clonotype. V is TRBV6-1 and J is TRBJ2-5; D is possibly TRBD1 (5 bases). There are 12 residues in the CDR3. The V end lost 8 bases, the J end lost 4 bases, and 11 bases lay between the germline ends. Germline V gene data show CDR1 as MNHNS and CDR2 as SASEGT. The chain's CDR3 is CASGAPGETQYF. In DNA form, the CDR3 reads TGTGCCAGCGGGGCCCCGGGAGAGACCCAGTACTTC.

The chain is built from TRBV7-9 and TRBJ1-6, with TRBD1 identical over 7 bases. The CDR3 has 16 amino acids. V was pared by 3 bases and J by 6 bases, with 8 bases of the junction left unmatched. CDR1 is SEHNR and CDR2 is FQNEAQ in the germline V gene (reference sequence). As DNA, the CDR3 is TGTGCCAGCAGCTTGACGATAGGGGGCTTTAATTCACCCCTCCACTTT. Its protein is CASSLTIGGFNSPLHF.

This clonotype was recorded at least ten times. The V call is TRBV2, the J call TRBJ1-4; 7 bases match TRBD1. The CDR3 runs 15 residues. J lost 9 bases, V lost 6 bases, and 13 bases had no gene match. Germline lookup yields CDR1 SNHLY and CDR2 FYNNEI. CDR3 DNA sequence: TGTGCCAGCAGGGAACAGGGGATGGCAATTAAAAAACTGTTTTTT. Protein: CASREQGMAIKKLFF.

The CDR3 here is CASSLVTPGGNTIYF. CDR3 DNA sequence: TGTGCCAGCAGCTTGGTGACACCTGGTGGAAACACCATATATTTT. The chain employs TRBV5-5 and TRBJ1-3; no firm D call. This CDR3 region has 15 residues. The V end lost 0 bases, the J end lost 3 bases, and 10 bases lay between the germline ends. CDR1 is SGHKS, CDR2 YYEKEE, per germline (reference sequence).

V is TRBV10-3 and J is TRBJ2-5; maybe TRBD2 (6 bases). Trimming stripped 3 bases from V and 4 bases from J, with 15 bases between. This CDR3 has 15 amino acids. The germline gives CDR1 ENHRY, CDR2 SYGVKD. CDR3 sequence reads: CAISDSRGDRETQYF. DNA for the CDR3: TGTGCCATCAGTGATTCCCGCGGGGACCGAGAGACCCAGTACTTC.